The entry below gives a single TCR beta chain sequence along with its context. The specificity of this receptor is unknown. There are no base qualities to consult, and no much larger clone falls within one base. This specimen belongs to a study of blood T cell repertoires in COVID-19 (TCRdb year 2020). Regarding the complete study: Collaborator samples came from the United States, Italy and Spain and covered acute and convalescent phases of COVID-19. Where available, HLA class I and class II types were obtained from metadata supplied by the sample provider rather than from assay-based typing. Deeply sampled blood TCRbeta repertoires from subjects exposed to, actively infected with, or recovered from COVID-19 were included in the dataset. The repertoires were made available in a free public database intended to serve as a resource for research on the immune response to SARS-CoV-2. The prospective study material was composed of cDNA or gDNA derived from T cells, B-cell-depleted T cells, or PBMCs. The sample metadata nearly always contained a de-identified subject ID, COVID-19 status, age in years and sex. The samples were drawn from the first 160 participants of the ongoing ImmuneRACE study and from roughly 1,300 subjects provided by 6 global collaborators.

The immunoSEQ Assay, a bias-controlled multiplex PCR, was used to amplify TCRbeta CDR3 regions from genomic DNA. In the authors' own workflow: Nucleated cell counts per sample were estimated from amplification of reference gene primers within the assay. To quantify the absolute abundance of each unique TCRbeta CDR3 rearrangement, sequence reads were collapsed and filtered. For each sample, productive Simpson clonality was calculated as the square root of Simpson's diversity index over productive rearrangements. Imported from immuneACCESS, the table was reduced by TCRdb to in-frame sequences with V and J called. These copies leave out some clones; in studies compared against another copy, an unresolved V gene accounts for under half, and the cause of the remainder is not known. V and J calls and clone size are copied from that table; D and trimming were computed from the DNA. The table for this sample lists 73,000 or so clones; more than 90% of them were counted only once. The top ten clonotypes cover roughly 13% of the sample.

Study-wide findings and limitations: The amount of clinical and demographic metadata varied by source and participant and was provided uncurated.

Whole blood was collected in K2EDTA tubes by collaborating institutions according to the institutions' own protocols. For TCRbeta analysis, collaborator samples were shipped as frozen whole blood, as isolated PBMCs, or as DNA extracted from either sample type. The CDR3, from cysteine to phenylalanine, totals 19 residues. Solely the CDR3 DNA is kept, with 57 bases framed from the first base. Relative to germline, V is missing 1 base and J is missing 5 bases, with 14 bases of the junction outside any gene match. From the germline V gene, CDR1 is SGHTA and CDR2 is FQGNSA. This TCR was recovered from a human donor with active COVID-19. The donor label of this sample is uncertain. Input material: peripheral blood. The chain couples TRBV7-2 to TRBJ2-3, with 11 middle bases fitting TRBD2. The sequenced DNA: TGTGCCAGCAGCTTAGTTCTCGGGACTAGCGGTAGTGATCAAGATACGCAGTATTTT. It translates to CASSLVLGTSGSDQDTQYF.